These T cell receptor beta chains were read from a single sample in a study of T cell responses to AZD1222 COVID-19 vaccine. TCRdb's table, derived via immunoSEQ multiplex PCR, lists solely in-frame clones and lacks some. The sample contains around 56,000 clones, more than 80% of which appear only once. The sequencing used peripheral blood, collected 28 days after the second AZD1222 dose. The receptors derive from an adult who received the AZD1222 COVID-19 vaccine. The CDR3 runs from the conserved cysteine through the conserved F or W. The D gene is left open where the match is weak. Rows give clone size only sometimes, using once, few, many, or a class for an expanded clone.

j_gene: TRBJ2-1; v_gene: TRBV5-1; d_gene: .; abundance: .; CDR3nt: TGCGCCAGCAGCTTGGTGCGGGCATCAACCTACAATGAGCAGTTCTTC; CDR3aa: CASSLVRASTYNEQFF
j_gene: TRBJ1-2; v_gene: TRBV19; d_gene: TRBD1; abundance: .; CDR3nt: TGTGCCAGTAGTATCCAGGGGGTTAACTATGGCTACACCTTC; CDR3aa: CASSIQGVNYGYTF
j_gene: TRBJ2-4; v_gene: TRBV2; d_gene: .; abundance: .; CDR3nt: TGTGCCAGCAGTAGAAATCCGGGGGCGAAAAACATTCAGTACTTC; CDR3aa: CASSRNPGAKNIQYF
j_gene: TRBJ1-5; v_gene: TRBV28; d_gene: TRBD1; abundance: .; CDR3nt: TGTGCCAGCAGTAGCTCCGGGACAGGCAATCAGCCCCAGCATTTT; CDR3aa: CASSSSGTGNQPQHF
j_gene: TRBJ2-5; v_gene: TRBV19; d_gene: TRBD2; abundance: .; CDR3nt: TGTGCCAGTAGTTCGCCTAGCGGGAGGGCCTTGGAAGAGACCCAGTACTTC; CDR3aa: CASSSPSGRALEETQYF
j_gene: TRBJ2-1; v_gene: TRBV9; d_gene: .; abundance: .; CDR3nt: TGTGCCAGCAGCGTAGGAGCCAACCATGAGCAGTTCTTC; CDR3aa: CASSVGANHEQFF
j_gene: TRBJ2-3; v_gene: TRBV12-3/TRBV12-4; d_gene: .; abundance: few; CDR3nt: TGTGCCAGCAGTTTAGCGGATGGTACGCAGTATTTT; CDR3aa: CASSLADGTQYF
j_gene: TRBJ2-3; v_gene: TRBV19; d_gene: .; abundance: .; CDR3nt: TGTGCCAGTAGTCCTGTGGAGGGCCCGGCCACAGATACGCAGTATTTT; CDR3aa: CASSPVEGPATDTQYF
j_gene: TRBJ2-3; v_gene: TRBV12-3/TRBV12-4; d_gene: .; abundance: .; CDR3nt: TGTGCCAGCAGTTTAACTACACGGGGTGCGCAGTATTTT; CDR3aa: CASSLTTRGAQYF
j_gene: TRBJ1-1; v_gene: TRBV6-5; d_gene: TRBD1; abundance: .; CDR3nt: TGTGCCAGCAGTCACCCGGGACAGGCGAACACTGAAGCTTTCTTT; CDR3aa: CASSHPGQANTEAFF
j_gene: TRBJ1-5; v_gene: TRBV12-5; d_gene: .; abundance: .; CDR3nt: TGTGCTAGTGGTTTGGGCGCGAGGGGCACTCAGCCCCAGCATTTT; CDR3aa: CASGLGARGTQPQHF
j_gene: TRBJ2-1; v_gene: TRBV6-5; d_gene: .; abundance: .; CDR3nt: TGTGCCAGCAGTTACTCGCATAATGAGCAGTTCTTC; CDR3aa: CASSYSHNEQFF
j_gene: TRBJ2-3; v_gene: TRBV3-1/TRBV3-2; d_gene: .; abundance: .; CDR3nt: TGTGCCAGCAGCCCGTCAGTGAATACGCAGTATTTT; CDR3aa: CASSPSVNTQYF
j_gene: TRBJ2-5; v_gene: TRBV9; d_gene: .; abundance: .; CDR3nt: TGTGCCAGCAGCGTAGCGGGACATGTAGTCGAGACCCAGTACTTC; CDR3aa: CASSVAGHVVETQYF
j_gene: TRBJ1-3; v_gene: TRBV4-1; d_gene: .; abundance: .; CDR3nt: TGCGCCAGCAGCCAAACCTCAGGGAACTCTGGAAACACCATATATTTT; CDR3aa: CASSQTSGNSGNTIYF
j_gene: TRBJ2-2; v_gene: TRBV7-8; d_gene: .; abundance: .; CDR3nt: TGTGCCAGCAGCCCATACGTGAGCACCGGGGAGCTGTTTTTT; CDR3aa: CASSPYVSTGELFF
j_gene: TRBJ1-1; v_gene: TRBV19; d_gene: TRBD1; abundance: few; CDR3nt: TGTGCCAGTAGTACGACAGGGGGGAGGAACACTGAAGCTTTCTTT; CDR3aa: CASSTTGGRNTEAFF
j_gene: TRBJ2-7; v_gene: TRBV6-5; d_gene: .; abundance: .; CDR3nt: TGTGCCAGCAACGGACAGTCCTACGAGCAGTACTTC; CDR3aa: CASNGQSYEQYF
j_gene: TRBJ1-5; v_gene: TRBV6-4; d_gene: .; abundance: .; CDR3nt: TGTGCCAGCAGTGACCTAACGCGGCTCCTCACCAGCAATCAGCCCCAGCATTTT; CDR3aa: CASSDLTRLLTSNQPQHF
j_gene: TRBJ2-1; v_gene: TRBV6-5; d_gene: TRBD2; abundance: .; CDR3nt: TGTGCCAGCAGTCCGGGGACTAGGGGGCAGTTCTTC; CDR3aa: CASSPGTRGQFF
j_gene: TRBJ2-1; v_gene: TRBV7-8; d_gene: .; abundance: .; CDR3nt: TGTGCCAGCAGCTCCGGGAGCGGATTCTACAATGAGCAGTTCTTC; CDR3aa: CASSSGSGFYNEQFF
j_gene: TRBJ2-7; v_gene: TRBV2; d_gene: .; abundance: .; CDR3nt: TGTGCCAGCAGTATCGGTTACGAGCAGTACTTC; CDR3aa: CASSIGYEQYF
j_gene: TRBJ2-1; v_gene: TRBV20-1; d_gene: TRBD2; abundance: .; CDR3nt: TGCAGTGCTAGTGCCGGAGGCGGGAGGGCCCATGAGCAGTTCTTC; CDR3aa: CSASAGGGRAHEQFF
j_gene: TRBJ2-1; v_gene: TRBV4-1; d_gene: TRBD2; abundance: .; CDR3nt: TGCGCCAGCAGCCAAGAGACTAGCGGGAGGGCCGTTTTGTATGAGCAGTTCTTC; CDR3aa: CASSQETSGRAVLYEQFF
j_gene: TRBJ1-2; v_gene: TRBV5-4; d_gene: .; abundance: few; CDR3nt: TGTGCCAGCAGCTTGTCCTCTCTGGGCTACACCTTC; CDR3aa: CASSLSSLGYTF
j_gene: TRBJ1-1; v_gene: TRBV30; d_gene: .; abundance: .; CDR3nt: TGTGCCTGGAGTGTTGGTTACAGGGACACTGAAGCTTTCTTT; CDR3aa: CAWSVGYRDTEAFF
j_gene: TRBJ2-1; v_gene: TRBV28; d_gene: .; abundance: .; CDR3nt: TGTGCCAGCAGTTCAAGGGGGAGCGGACGGCAGTTCTTC; CDR3aa: CASSSRGSGRQFF
j_gene: TRBJ1-3; v_gene: TRBV30; d_gene: .; abundance: .; CDR3nt: TGTGCCTGGGGCACGCTCTCTGGAAACACCATATATTTT; CDR3aa: CAWGTLSGNTIYF
j_gene: TRBJ1-2; v_gene: TRBV5-4; d_gene: .; abundance: .; CDR3nt: TGTGCCAGCAGCTTGGGGGGTTGGGGACATATGGATATCTATGGCTACACCTTC; CDR3aa: CASSLGGWGHMDIYGYTF
j_gene: TRBJ2-3; v_gene: TRBV9; d_gene: TRBD2; abundance: .; CDR3nt: TGTGCCAGCAGCTTAGCGGGAGGGCCGACAGATACGCAGTATTTT; CDR3aa: CASSLAGGPTDTQYF
j_gene: TRBJ2-7; v_gene: TRBV7-2; d_gene: TRBD2; abundance: once; CDR3nt: TGTGCCAGCAGCTTCGGGACTAGGTCCTCGGAGCAGTACTTC; CDR3aa: CASSFGTRSSEQYF
j_gene: TRBJ1-6; v_gene: TRBV10-1; d_gene: TRBD1; abundance: .; CDR3nt: TGCGCCAGCAGCGACAGGGCCTCTAATTCACCCCTCCACTTT; CDR3aa: CASSDRASNSPLHF
j_gene: TRBJ2-7; v_gene: TRBV3-1/TRBV3-2; d_gene: .; abundance: .; CDR3nt: TGTGCCAGCAGCCTCAGAAGGGAGCAGTACTTC; CDR3aa: CASSLRREQYF
j_gene: TRBJ2-1; v_gene: TRBV4-1; d_gene: .; abundance: .; CDR3nt: TGCGCCAGCAGCCAAGTAGAGGGCGGGAATGAGCAGTTCTTC; CDR3aa: CASSQVEGGNEQFF
j_gene: TRBJ2-7; v_gene: TRBV2; d_gene: .; abundance: .; CDR3nt: TGTGCCAGCAGTGACGGCAGGGCCAGGTCCTACGAGCAGTACTTC; CDR3aa: CASSDGRARSYEQYF
j_gene: TRBJ2-7; v_gene: TRBV10-3; d_gene: .; abundance: .; CDR3nt: TGTGCCATCAGTCAACGACGGGTCAGCGAGGACGAGCAGTACTTC; CDR3aa: CAISQRRVSEDEQYF
j_gene: TRBJ1-2; v_gene: TRBV9; d_gene: .; abundance: .; CDR3nt: TGTGCCAGCAGCGTAGAGGTGGGTGGCTACACCTTC; CDR3aa: CASSVEVGGYTF
j_gene: TRBJ2-1; v_gene: TRBV3-1/TRBV3-2; d_gene: TRBD2; abundance: .; CDR3nt: TGTGCCAGCAGCCGTCTGGCGGGAGTCAGCTACAATGAGCAGTTCTTC; CDR3aa: CASSRLAGVSYNEQFF
j_gene: TRBJ1-2; v_gene: TRBV6-5; d_gene: .; abundance: .; CDR3nt: TGTGCCAGCAGACTACAGCGAAGGGACTATGGCTACACCTTC; CDR3aa: CASRLQRRDYGYTF
j_gene: TRBJ2-5; v_gene: TRBV7-7; d_gene: .; abundance: .; CDR3nt: TGTGCTAGCAGCTATAACGAGGGGGGAGAGACCCAGTACTTC; CDR3aa: CASSYNEGGETQYF
j_gene: TRBJ1-1; v_gene: TRBV12-3/TRBV12-4; d_gene: .; abundance: .; CDR3nt: TGTGCCAGCAGTTTACAGGGAGACACTGAAGCTTTCTTT; CDR3aa: CASSLQGDTEAFF
j_gene: TRBJ2-7; v_gene: TRBV5-4; d_gene: .; abundance: .; CDR3nt: TGTGCCAGCAGCACCTCTACAGGAGAGGGCCCCATGTACTTC; CDR3aa: CASSTSTGEGPMYF
j_gene: TRBJ2-7; v_gene: TRBV6-6; d_gene: TRBD1; abundance: .; CDR3nt: TGTGCCAGCAGAACAGGGGGCAGGTACGAGCAGTACTTC; CDR3aa: CASRTGGRYEQYF
j_gene: TRBJ1-6; v_gene: TRBV11-3; d_gene: TRBD1; abundance: .; CDR3nt: TGTGCCAGCAGCTTACGGGACAGAAATTCACCCCTCCACTTT; CDR3aa: CASSLRDRNSPLHF